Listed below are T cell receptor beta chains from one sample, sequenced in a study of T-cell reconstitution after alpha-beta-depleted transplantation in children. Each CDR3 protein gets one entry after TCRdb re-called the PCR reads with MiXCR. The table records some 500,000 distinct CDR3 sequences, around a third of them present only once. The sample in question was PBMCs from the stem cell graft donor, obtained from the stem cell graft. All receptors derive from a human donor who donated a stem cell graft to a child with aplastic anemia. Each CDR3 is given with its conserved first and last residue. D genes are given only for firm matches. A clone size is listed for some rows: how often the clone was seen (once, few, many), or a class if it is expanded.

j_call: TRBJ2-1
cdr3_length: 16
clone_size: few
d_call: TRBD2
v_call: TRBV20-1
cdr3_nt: TGCAGTGCCCTAAACCCGGGACTAGCTTTGGACAATGAGCAGTTCTTC
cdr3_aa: CSALNPGLALDNEQFF

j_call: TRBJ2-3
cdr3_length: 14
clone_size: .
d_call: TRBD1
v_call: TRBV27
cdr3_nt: TGTGCCAGCAGAATGACAGGGTATATTGATACGCAGTATTTT
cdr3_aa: CASRMTGYIDTQYF

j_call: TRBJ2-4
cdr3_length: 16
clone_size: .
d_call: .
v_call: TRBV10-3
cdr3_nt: TGTGCCATCAATGAGTCGAATGAGGGATCCAAAAACATTCAGTACTTC
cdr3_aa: CAINESNEGSKNIQYF

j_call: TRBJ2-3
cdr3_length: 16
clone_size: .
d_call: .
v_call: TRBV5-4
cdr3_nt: TGTGCCAGCAGCTTGGTGCGGGGGCTTCGCACAGATACGCAGTATTTT
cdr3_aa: CASSLVRGLRTDTQYF

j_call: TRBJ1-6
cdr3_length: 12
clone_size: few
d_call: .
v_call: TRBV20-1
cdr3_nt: TGCAGTGCTATCCTGCAAAATTCACCCCTCCACTTT
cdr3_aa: CSAILQNSPLHF

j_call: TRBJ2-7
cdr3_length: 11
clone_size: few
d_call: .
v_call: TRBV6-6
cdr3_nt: TGTGCCAGCAGATCGGTGGACGAGCAGTACTTC
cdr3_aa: CASRSVDEQYF

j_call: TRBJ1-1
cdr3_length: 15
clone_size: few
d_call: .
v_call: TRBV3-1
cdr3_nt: TGTGCCAGCAGTTTCAGTGGGGGAATGAACACTGAAGCTTTCTTT
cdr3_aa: CASSFSGGMNTEAFF

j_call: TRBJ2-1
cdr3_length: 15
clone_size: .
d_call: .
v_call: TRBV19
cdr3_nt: TGTGCCAGTAGTATCAGGCAAAATCAGGGCAATGAGCAGTTCTTC
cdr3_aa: CASSIRQNQGNEQFF

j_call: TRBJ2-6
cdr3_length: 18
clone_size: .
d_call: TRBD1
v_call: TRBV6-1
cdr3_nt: TGTGCCAGCAGTGAAACAGGACAGGGGATGCCTGGGGCCAACGTCCTGACTTTC
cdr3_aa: CASSETGQGMPGANVLTF

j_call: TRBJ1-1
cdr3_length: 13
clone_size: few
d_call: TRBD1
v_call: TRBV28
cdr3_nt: TGTGCCAGCAGTTTATGGTCCGACAGGGGAGCTTTCTTT
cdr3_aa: CASSLWSDRGAFF

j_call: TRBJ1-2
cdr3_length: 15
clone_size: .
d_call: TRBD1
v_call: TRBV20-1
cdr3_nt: TGCAGTGCTAGAGGCCAAATCACAGGGGCCTATGGCTACACCTTC
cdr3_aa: CSARGQITGAYGYTF

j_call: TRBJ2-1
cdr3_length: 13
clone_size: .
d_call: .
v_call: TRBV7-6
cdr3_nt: TGTGCCAGCGACTCGGGACTGGACAATGAGCAGTTCTTC
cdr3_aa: CASDSGLDNEQFF

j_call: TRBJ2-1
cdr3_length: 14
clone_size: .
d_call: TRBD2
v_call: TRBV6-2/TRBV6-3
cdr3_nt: TGTGCCAGCAGTTACTCGACTAGCGGGAATGAGCAGTTCTTC
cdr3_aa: CASSYSTSGNEQFF

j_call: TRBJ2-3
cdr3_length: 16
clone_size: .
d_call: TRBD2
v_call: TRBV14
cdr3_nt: TGTGCCAGCAGCTCAAGACTAGCGGGGGGCACAGATACGCAGTATTTT
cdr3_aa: CASSSRLAGGTDTQYF

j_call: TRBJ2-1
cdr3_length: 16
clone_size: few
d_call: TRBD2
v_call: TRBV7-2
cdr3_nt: TGTGCCAGCAGCCCCGGGGGCGGGAGGGCCCTAAATGAGCAGTTCTTC
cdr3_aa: CASSPGGGRALNEQFF

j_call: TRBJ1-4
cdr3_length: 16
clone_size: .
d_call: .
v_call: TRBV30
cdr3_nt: TGTGCCTGGAGTGTAGGAGGCGGAGGGCTTAATGAAAAACTGTTTTTT
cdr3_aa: CAWSVGGGGLNEKLFF

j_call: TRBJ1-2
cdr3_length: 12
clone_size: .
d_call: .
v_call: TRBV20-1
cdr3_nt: TGCAGTGTCGCGGCCGTTGGCTATGGCTACACCTTC
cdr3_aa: CSVAAVGYGYTF

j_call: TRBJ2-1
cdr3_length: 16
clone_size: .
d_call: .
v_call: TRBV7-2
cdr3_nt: TGTGCCAGCAGCCCGATAGCGGAAAGCTCCTACAATGAGCAGTTCTTC
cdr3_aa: CASSPIAESSYNEQFF

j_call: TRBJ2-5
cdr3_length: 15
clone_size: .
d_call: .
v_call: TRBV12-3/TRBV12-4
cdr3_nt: TGTGCCAGCAGTTTGTGGGGGCTACTCCAAGAGACCCAGTACTTC
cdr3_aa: CASSLWGLLQETQYF

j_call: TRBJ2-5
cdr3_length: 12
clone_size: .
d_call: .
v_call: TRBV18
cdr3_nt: TGTGCCAGCTCAGGGTTCGGGGAGACCCAGTACTTC
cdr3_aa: CASSGFGETQYF

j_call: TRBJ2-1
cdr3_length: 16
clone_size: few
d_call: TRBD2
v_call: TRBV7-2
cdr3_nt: TGTGCCAGCAGCTTAGGTCCTAGCGGGAGTTACAATGAGCAGTTCTTC
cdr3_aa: CASSLGPSGSYNEQFF

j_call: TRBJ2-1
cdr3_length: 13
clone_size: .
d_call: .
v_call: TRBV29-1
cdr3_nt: TGCAGCGCCCGTCCAGGGGGGTACAATGAGCAGTTCTTC
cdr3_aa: CSARPGGYNEQFF

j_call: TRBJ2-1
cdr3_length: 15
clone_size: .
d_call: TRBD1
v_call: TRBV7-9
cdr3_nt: TGTGCCAGCAGCTCGAGACAGGGGGGGTACAATGAGCAGTTCTTC
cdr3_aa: CASSSRQGGYNEQFF

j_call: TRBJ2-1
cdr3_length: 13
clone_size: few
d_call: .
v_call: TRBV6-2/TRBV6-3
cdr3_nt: TGTGCCAGCAGCCCCCCGGGACGGCGGGGGCAGTTCTTC
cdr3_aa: CASSPPGRRGQFF

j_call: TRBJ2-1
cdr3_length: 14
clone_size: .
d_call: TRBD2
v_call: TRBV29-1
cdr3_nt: TGCAGCGTTGGGGGACTAGCGGGAGGTAATGAGCAGTTCTTC
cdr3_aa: CSVGGLAGGNEQFF

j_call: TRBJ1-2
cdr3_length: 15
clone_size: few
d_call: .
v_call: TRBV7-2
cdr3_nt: TGTGCCAGCAGCTTATTGGCGATTCTTAACTATGGCTACACCTTC
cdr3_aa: CASSLLAILNYGYTF

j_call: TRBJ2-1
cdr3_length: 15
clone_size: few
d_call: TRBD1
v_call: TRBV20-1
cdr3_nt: TGCAGTGCTAGAGTACCAATGGGGACAGGGGGTGAGCAGTTCTTC
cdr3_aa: CSARVPMGTGGEQFF

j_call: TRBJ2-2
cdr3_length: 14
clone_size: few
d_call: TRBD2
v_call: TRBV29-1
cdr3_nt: TGCAGCGCCGTAGCGGGCGCGAACACCGGGGAGCTGTTTTTT
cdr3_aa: CSAVAGANTGELFF

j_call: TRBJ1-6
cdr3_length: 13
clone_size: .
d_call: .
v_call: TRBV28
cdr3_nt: TGTGCCAGCACTGGAGGGGTCGGTTCACCCCTCCACTTT
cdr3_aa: CASTGGVGSPLHF

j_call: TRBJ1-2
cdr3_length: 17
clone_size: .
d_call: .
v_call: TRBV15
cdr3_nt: TGTGCCACCAGCAGTCCGATAAGGGACAAGGCCTCCTATGGCTACACCTTC
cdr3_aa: CATSSPIRDKASYGYTF

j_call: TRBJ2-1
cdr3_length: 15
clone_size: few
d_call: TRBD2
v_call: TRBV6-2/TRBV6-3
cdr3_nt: TGTGCCAGCAGTTATCGGACTAGCAGCTACAATGAGCAGTTCTTC
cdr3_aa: CASSYRTSSYNEQFF

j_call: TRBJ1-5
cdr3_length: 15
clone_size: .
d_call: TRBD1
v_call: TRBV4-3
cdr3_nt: TGCGCCAGCAGCCAAGAGTCAGGGGGGAATCAGCCCCAGCATTTT
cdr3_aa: CASSQESGGNQPQHF